Shown below are 29 T cell receptor beta chains from a single sample sequenced in a study of T cell responses to AZD1222 COVID-19 vaccine. Profiling relied on immunoSEQ multiplex PCR, and the TCRdb table lists in-frame clones only, not all of them. The table has under 200,000 clones, more than 90% seen once. The sample here was peripheral blood, taken 28 days after the second dose of the MenACWY control vaccine. The receptors were sampled from an adult who received the MenACWY meningococcal vaccine as a control.

CDR3: CASSLDGGANTGELFF. The DNA of the CDR3 is TGTGCCAGCAGCTTAGATGGGGGAGCGAACACCGGGGAGCTGTTTTTT. This chain uses TRBV7-2 with TRBJ2-2; either TRBD1 or TRBD2 may supply D (5 bases each). V gave up 1 base and J gave up 0 bases, with 9 bases separating them. This CDR3 contains 16 residues. Germline-derived CDR1 and CDR2 are SGHTA and FQGNSA.

The DNA for the CDR3 is TGTGCCAGCAGTCGAACCCCGGGCTCCGCAGAGACCCAGTACTTC. Translated: CASSRTPGSAETQYF. The V call is TRBV9, the J call TRBJ2-5; D ambiguous. The ends were cut back, 5 bases at V and 4 bases at J, with 18 bases in the middle. Per the germline V gene, CDR1 is SGDLS and CDR2 is YYNGEE. The CDR3 sequence is 15 residues long.

The sample holds one count of this clone. The V and J genes are TRBV19 and TRBJ2-1; TRBD1 matches at 10 bases. Germline loops: CDR1 LNHDA, CDR2 SQIVND (reference sequence). The trim removed 5 bases at V and 10 bases at J, leaving 17 bases unmatched. CDR3 size: 17 residues. The DNA of the CDR3 is TGTGCCAGTAGTTTTTTACCGGGACAGGGGACCCCAAAGGAGCAGTTCTTC. This encodes CASSFLPGQGTPKEQFF.

J is TRBJ1-4 and V is TRBV19; 7 positions match TRBD1. Germline values: CDR1 LNHDA, CDR2 SQIVND (reference sequence). This CDR3 has 14 residues. Trimming removed 4 bases from V and 8 bases from J; junction bases left unmatched: 7. The CDR3 DNA sequence: TGTGCCAGTAGTAACAGAGGGACAGAGGAAAAACTGTTTTTT. It specifies CASSNRGTEEKLFF. The complete variable domain, with remaining parts taken from reference TRBV19 and TRBJ1-4, reads DGGITQSPKYLFRKEGQNVTLSCEQNLNHDAMYWYRQDPGQGLRLIYYSQIVNDFQKGDIAEGYSVSREKKESFPLTVTSAQKNPTAFYLCASSNRGTEEKLFFGSGTQLSVL.

This clone was observed once. The chain recombines TRBV4-1 with TRBJ2-2; D remains ambiguous. CDR1 is MGHRA and CDR2 is YSYEKL in the germline V gene. Trimming removed 1 base from V and 4 bases from J, with 13 bases in between. The CDR3 spans 16 residues. In nucleotides, the CDR3 is TGCGCCAGCAGCCAAGTTTCGAGTCTGAGCACCGGGGAGCTGTTTTTT. Translation: CASSQVSSLSTGELFF.

This clone was counted a single time. The chain combines TRBV7-3 with TRBJ2-5; the match to TRBD2 covers 9 bases. V shed 1 base and J 5 bases; nucleotides not matched to a gene: 5. Germline V CDR1 and CDR2: SGHTA, FQGTGA. This CDR3 contains 15 residues. The CDR3 reads CASSLMASGTETQYF. CDR3 nucleotides: TGTGCCAGCAGCTTAATGGCTAGCGGGACTGAGACCCAGTACTTC.

J is TRBJ2-7 and V is TRBV18, with 10 bases fitting TRBD1. The CDR3 sequence is 15 residues long. The V gene's germline CDR1 is KGHSH and CDR2 LQKENI. Losses at the gene ends were 6 bases for V and 2 bases for J; bases not matched to a gene: 7. The CDR3 DNA is TGTGCCAGCTCCCCCAGACAGGGGGCCGCCTACGAGCAGTACTTC. Translated: CASSPRQGAAYEQYF.

The chain joins TRBV5-1 to TRBJ1-2, with a possible D match to TRBD1 (6 bases). V gave up 3 bases and J gave up 6 bases, with 15 bases separating them. There are 14 residues in the CDR3. Germline V lookup: CDR1 SGHRS, CDR2 YFSETQ. The CDR3 reads CASSSGQGGHGYTF. DNA of the CDR3: TGCGCCAGCAGCTCGGGACAAGGAGGACATGGCTACACCTTC.

The chain links TRBV21-1 to TRBJ1-5; the listed D gene, TRBD1, was not tested against the DNA. TRBV21-1 is reported as a pseudogene. The CDR3 consists of 15 residues. CDR3: CASSKNTDSNQPQHF. DNA for the CDR3: TGTGCCAGCAGCAAAAACACAGATAGCAATCAGCCCCAGCATTTT.

The V and J genes are TRBV19 and TRBJ1-2; 7 bases agree with TRBD1. Germline V lookup: CDR1 LNHDA, CDR2 SQIVND (reference sequence). V trimming: 4 bases; J trimming: 5 bases; junction bases outside the gene matches: 7. The CDR3 runs 14 residues. The CDR3 nucleotides are TGTGCCAGTAGTACGTTAGGACAGGAGTATGGCTACACCTTC. Its protein product is CASSTLGQEYGYTF.

The genes are TRBV29-1 and TRBJ2-7, with TRBD1 identical over 9 bases. The CDR3 is 14 amino acids. Looked up from germline, CDR1 is SQVTM and CDR2 is ANQGSEA. J lost 6 bases, V lost 2 bases, and 8 bases had no gene match. CDR3: CSVESGQGGGEQYF. CDR3 bases: TGCAGCGTTGAATCGGGACAGGGCGGAGGCGAGCAGTACTTC.

The chain uses TRBV29-1 and TRBJ1-4; D gene uncertain. This CDR3 has 12 residues. Trimming took 7 bases from V and 4 from J, leaving 10 bases between them. Germline V gene lookup returns CDR1 SQVTM and CDR2 ANQGSEA. The CDR3 DNA follows: TGCAGCGCGTCCCGCCTTAATGAAAAACTGTTTTTT. The encoded protein is CSASRLNEKLFF.

The chain recombines TRBV7-6 with TRBJ1-5, with a possible D match to TRBD1 (6 bases). CDR1 and CDR2 from the germline V gene are SGHVS and FNYEAQ. V was clipped by 4 bases and J by 4 bases, with 11 bases between them. This CDR3 has 14 amino acids. The CDR3 reads CASSSGQRNQPQHF. The CDR3 DNA reads as TGTGCCAGCAGCTCGGGACAACGAAATCAGCCCCAGCATTTT.

The chain uses TRBV21-1 and TRBJ2-7; the table's D call of TRBD2 was not tested on the DNA. TRBV21-1 is shown as a pseudogene. This CDR3 is built from 11 residues. CDR3 DNA sequence: TGTGCCGGGGGACTCTGGTGCGAGCAGTACTTC. Protein: CAGGLWCEQYF.

This chain uses TRBV28 with TRBJ2-4; 8 nucleotides align to TRBD1. The junction had 8 bases not matched to a gene; V was cut back by 7 bases and J by 3 bases. The germline V gene has CDR1 MDHEN and CDR2 SYDVKM. The CDR3 spans 15 residues. The CDR3 region is CASMTGGQGKNIQYF. The CDR3 DNA is TGTGCCAGCATGACAGGTGGACAGGGCAAAAACATTCAGTACTTC.

This rearrangement joins TRBV3-1 (or the pseudogene TRBV3-2) to TRBJ1-5, with unresolved D. CDR1 is LGHDT, CDR2 YNNKEL, per germline (reference sequence). The CDR3 is made up of 13 amino acids. Between the trimmed V and J ends, which lost 3 bases and 4 bases, there was a span of 7 bases. CDR3 DNA sequence: TGTGCCAGCAGCCAGTCAGTGAATCAGCCCCAGCATTTT. Translated: CASSQSVNQPQHF.

The gene calls are TRBV7-9 and TRBJ1-2; 7 positions match TRBD1. Unmatched junction bases numbered 16, after V lost 5 bases and J lost 7 bases. CDR1 SEHNR and CDR2 FQNEAQ come from the germline V gene (reference sequence). The CDR3 loop spans 16 amino acids. The CDR3 sequence is CASSNRQGDFLLGYTF. The CDR3 DNA reads TGTGCCAGCAGCAACCGACAGGGCGACTTCCTTCTTGGCTACACCTTC.

The rearrangement joins TRBV6-5 to TRBJ2-7; D could derive from TRBD1 or TRBD2 (6 bases each). The CDR3 has 15 residues. The V gene lost 6 bases and the J gene lost 5 bases, with 20 bases spanning the gap. Germline V gene lookup returns CDR1 MNHEY and CDR2 SVGAGI. CDR3 in DNA: TGTGCCAGCAGGGGTCGGAAAGGGGGACTCGACGAGCAGTACTTC. Its protein is CASRGRKGGLDEQYF.

Comment on this clone: Within the sample, other DNA sequences also encode this same CDR3. The gene calls are TRBV19 and TRBJ1-6; D may be TRBD1 (5 bases). Germline V lookup: CDR1 LNHDA, CDR2 SQIVND (reference sequence). V lost 3 bases and J 8 bases, leaving 8 bases between the germline ends. This CDR3 has 13 amino acids. CDR3 loop: CASSIGGDSPLHF. As DNA, the CDR3 is TGTGCCAGTAGTATTGGGGGAGATTCACCCCTCCACTTT.

This clone was recorded a few times. The chain joins TRBV11-2 to TRBJ2-7; D is tentatively TRBD1 or TRBD2 (5 bases each). The length of the CDR3 is 14 residues. Trimming took 4 bases from V and 6 from J, leaving 16 bases between them. CDR1 and CDR2 (germline): SGHAT, FQNNGV. The CDR3 is CASSSPGAKAEQYF. For the CDR3, the DNA is TGTGCCAGCAGCTCGCCCGGGGCCAAAGCCGAGCAGTACTTC.

The gene calls are TRBV5-1 and TRBJ2-7; D perhaps matches TRBD2 (5 bases). With 1 base removed from V and 7 bases from J, the gap between germline ends came to 18 bases. The CDR3 has 15 amino acids. Germline V gives CDR1 SGHRS, CDR2 YFSETQ. CDR3 loop: CASSLMGRGWEEQYF. The CDR3 coding sequence is TGCGCCAGCAGCTTGATGGGTAGAGGGTGGGAGGAGCAGTACTTC.

This clone was seen once. V is TRBV3-1 (or the pseudogene TRBV3-2) and J is TRBJ1-6; no reliable D call. Germline V gene lookup returns CDR1 LGHDT and CDR2 YNNKEL (reference sequence). V was pared by 3 bases and J by 7 bases, with 4 bases between. CDR3 length: 12 residues. The CDR3 DNA reads as TGTGCCAGCAGCCAGTGGAATTCACCCCTCCACTTT. As protein: CASSQWNSPLHF.

The chain carries TRBV30 and TRBJ2-2, with D maybe TRBD2 (7 bases). Germline values: CDR1 GTSNPN, CDR2 SVGIG (reference sequence). Trimming shortened V by 3 bases and J by 5 bases, and 16 bases separated the two germline ends. The CDR3 runs to 15 residues. The CDR3 reads CAWRGVGGGTGELFF. In DNA, the CDR3 is TGTGCCTGGAGGGGAGTAGGGGGAGGGACCGGGGAGCTGTTTTTT. Using reference TRBV30 and TRBJ2-2 for the parts outside the CDR3, the full variable domain is SQTIHQWPATLVQPVGSPLSLECTVEGTSNPNLYWYRQAAGRGLQLLFYSVGIGQISSEVPQNLSASRPQDRQFILSSKKLLLSDSGFYLCAWRGVGGGTGELFFGEGSRLTVL.

This chain uses TRBV9 with TRBJ2-5, with D unresolved. Trimming cost V 0 bases and J 1 base, with 4 bases left between them. Germline values: CDR1 SGDLS, CDR2 YYNGEE. The CDR3 runs 13 residues. The CDR3 DNA follows: TGTGCCAGCAGCGTAGCTCCCCAAGAGACCCAGTACTTC. It is translated as CASSVAPQETQYF. The variable domain in full, with the rest retrieved from reference TRBV9 and TRBJ2-5, is DSGVTQTPKHLITATGQRVTLRCSPRSGDLSVYWYQQSLDQGLQFLIQYYNGEERAKGNILERFSAQQFPDLHSELNLSSLELGDSALYFCASSVAPQETQYFGPGTRLLVL.

V is TRBV27 and J is TRBJ2-7; TRBD2 aligns across 10 bases. CDR1 is MNHEY, CDR2 SMNVEV, per germline (reference sequence). The CDR3 consists of 15 residues. V shed 4 bases and J 5 bases; nucleotides not matched to a gene: 8. The CDR3 bases are TGTGCCAGCAGTTCCCTCATGGGACTAGCGAACGAGCAGTACTTC. This translates into CASSSLMGLANEQYF.

This chain joins TRBV9 and TRBJ2-3; D perhaps matches TRBD2 (6 bases). The CDR3 sequence is 14 residues long. CDR1 SGDLS and CDR2 YYNGEE come from the germline V gene. Between the trimmed V and J ends, which lost 0 bases and 3 bases, there was a span of 8 bases. This CDR3 is CASSVVGTTDTQYF. The CDR3 DNA reads as TGTGCCAGCAGCGTAGTCGGGACTACAGATACGCAGTATTTT.

V gene TRBV3-1 (or the pseudogene TRBV3-2) combines with J gene TRBJ1-3; D uncertain. Germline loops: CDR1 LGHDT, CDR2 YNNKEL (reference sequence). The CDR3 loop spans 16 amino acids. V was trimmed by 1 base and J by 3 bases, leaving 13 bases between them. The DNA for the CDR3 is TGTGCCAGCAGCCAAGTACCGAGGGCGGATGGAAACACCATATATTTT. Protein: CASSQVPRADGNTIYF.

The chain couples TRBV6-5 to TRBJ1-1; 12 nucleotides match TRBD1. Germline V gene sequence: CDR1 MNHEY, CDR2 SVGAGI. The CDR3 is made up of 15 amino acids. V dropped 6 bases and J dropped 5; count of bases not matched to a gene: 7. The CDR3, as DNA: TGTGCCAGCAGGTCCGGGACAGGGGGCCGAACTGAAGCTTTCTTT. This translates into CASRSGTGGRTEAFF.

The CDR3 spells CASSVTSGSADTQYF. CDR3 nucleotide sequence: TGTGCCAGCAGCGTGACTAGCGGGAGCGCAGATACGCAGTATTTT. The rearrangement joins TRBV7-2 to TRBJ2-3; 12 bases agree with TRBD2. V lost 5 bases and J lost 4; bases outside the gene matches: 4. Per the germline V gene, CDR1 is SGHTA and CDR2 is FQGNSA. CDR3 length: 15 amino acids.